This T cell receptor (beta chain) was recovered during a study of CD8+ T cells in alopecia areata. The germline CDR1 and CDR2 sequences are GTSNPN and SVGIG (reference sequence). The CDR3 is made up of 17 amino acids. V dropped 2 bases and J dropped 2; count of bases not matched to a gene: 12. Noted treatment: oral pan-JAK inhibitor, 5-10 mg twice daily. RNA, once extracted, was reverse transcribed into cDNA for use as the sequencing template. The method was immunoSEQ multiplex PCR; TCRdb's version includes in-frame clones alone and lacks a portion of them. The sample includes fewer than 250,000 clones, under 70% of them seen just once.

The material was CD4+ T cells sorted from blood, obtained at week 4, from a patient treated with tofacitinib. The sequence was obtained from a human donor with alopecia areata. V is TRBV30 and J is TRBJ2-4; 7 nucleotides agree with TRBD1. The CDR3, as DNA: TGTGCCTGGAGTCCAAGGGGGCCGGGAATAACCAAAAACATTCAGTACTTC. It yields the protein CAWSPRGPGITKNIQYF.